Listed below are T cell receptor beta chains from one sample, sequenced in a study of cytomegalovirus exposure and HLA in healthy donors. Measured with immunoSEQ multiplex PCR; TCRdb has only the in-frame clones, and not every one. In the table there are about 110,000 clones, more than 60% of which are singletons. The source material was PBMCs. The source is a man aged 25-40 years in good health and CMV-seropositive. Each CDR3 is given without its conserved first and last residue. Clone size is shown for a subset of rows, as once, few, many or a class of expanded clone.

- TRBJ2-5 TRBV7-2 ASTDHGGMQETQY
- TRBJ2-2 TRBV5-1 ASYGLGELF
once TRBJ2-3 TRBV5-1 ASSFSGTSTDTQY
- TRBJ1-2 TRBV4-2 ASSQLDSGNYGYT
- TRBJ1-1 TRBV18 ASSPPGPRRNTEAF
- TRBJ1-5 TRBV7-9 ASSGRRDQPQH
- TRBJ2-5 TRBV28 ASHGLTGQETQY
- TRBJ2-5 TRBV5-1 ASSLPHLAGGRETQY
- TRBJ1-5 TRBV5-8 ASSPTDGEPPPQH
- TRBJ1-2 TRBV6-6 ASSPEYRTAYGYT
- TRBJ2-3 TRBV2 ASMGGTGGFYTQY
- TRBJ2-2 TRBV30 AWSRDTVTGELF
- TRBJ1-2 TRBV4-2 ASSQEGGTNYGYT